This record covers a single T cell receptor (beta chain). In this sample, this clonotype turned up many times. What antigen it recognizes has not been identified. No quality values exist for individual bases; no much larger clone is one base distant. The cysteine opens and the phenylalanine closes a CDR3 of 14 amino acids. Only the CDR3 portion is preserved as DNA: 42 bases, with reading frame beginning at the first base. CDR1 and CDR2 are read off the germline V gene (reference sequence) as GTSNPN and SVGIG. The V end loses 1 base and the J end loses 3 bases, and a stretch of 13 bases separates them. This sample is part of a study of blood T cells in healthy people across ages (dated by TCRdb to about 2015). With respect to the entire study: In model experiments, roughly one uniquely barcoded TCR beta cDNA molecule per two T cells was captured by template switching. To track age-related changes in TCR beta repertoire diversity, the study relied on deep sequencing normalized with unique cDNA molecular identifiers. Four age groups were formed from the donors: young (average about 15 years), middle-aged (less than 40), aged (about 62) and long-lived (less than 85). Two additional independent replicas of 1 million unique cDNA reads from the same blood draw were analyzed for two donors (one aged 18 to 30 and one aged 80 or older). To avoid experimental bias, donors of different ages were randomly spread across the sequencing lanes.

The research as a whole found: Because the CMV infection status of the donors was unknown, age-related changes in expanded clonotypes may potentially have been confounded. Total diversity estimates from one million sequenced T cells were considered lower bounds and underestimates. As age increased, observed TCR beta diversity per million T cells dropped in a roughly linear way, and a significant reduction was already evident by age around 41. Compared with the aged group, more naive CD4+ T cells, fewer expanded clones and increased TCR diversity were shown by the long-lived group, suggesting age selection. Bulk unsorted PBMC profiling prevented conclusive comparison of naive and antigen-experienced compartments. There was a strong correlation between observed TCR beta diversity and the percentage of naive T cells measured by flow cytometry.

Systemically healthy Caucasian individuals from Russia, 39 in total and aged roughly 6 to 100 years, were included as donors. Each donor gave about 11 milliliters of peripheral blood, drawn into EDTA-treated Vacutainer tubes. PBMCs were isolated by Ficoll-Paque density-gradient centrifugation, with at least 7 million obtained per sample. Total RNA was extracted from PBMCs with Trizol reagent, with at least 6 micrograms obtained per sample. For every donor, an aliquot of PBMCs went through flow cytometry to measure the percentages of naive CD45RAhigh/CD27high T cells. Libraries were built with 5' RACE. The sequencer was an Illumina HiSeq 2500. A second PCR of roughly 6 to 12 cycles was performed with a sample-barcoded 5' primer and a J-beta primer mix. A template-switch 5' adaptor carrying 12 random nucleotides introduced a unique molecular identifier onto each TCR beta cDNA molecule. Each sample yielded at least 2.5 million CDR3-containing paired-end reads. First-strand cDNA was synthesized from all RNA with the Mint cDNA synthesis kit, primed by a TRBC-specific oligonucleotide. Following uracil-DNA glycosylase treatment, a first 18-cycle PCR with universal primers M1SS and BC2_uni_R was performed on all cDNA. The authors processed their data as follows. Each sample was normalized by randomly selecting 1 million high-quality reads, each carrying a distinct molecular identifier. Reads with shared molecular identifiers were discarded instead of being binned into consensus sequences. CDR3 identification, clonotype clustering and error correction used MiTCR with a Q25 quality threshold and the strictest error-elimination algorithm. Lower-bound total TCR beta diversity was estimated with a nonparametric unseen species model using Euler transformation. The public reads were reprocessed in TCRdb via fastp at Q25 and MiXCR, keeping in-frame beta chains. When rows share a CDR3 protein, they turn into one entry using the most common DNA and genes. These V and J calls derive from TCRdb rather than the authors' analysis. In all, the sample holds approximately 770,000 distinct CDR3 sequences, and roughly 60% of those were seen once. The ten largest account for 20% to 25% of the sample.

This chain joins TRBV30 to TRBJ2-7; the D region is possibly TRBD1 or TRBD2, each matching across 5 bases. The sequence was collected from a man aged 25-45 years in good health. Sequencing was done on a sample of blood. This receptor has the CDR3 CAWSAGTAFYEQYF. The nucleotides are TGTGCCTGGAGTGCTGGGACGGCATTCTACGAGCAGTACTTC.